This TCR beta chain is drawn from a study of blood T cell repertoires in COVID-19. Per the authors' pipeline: Nucleated cell counts were estimated from reference gene primer amplification. Profiling relied on immunoSEQ multiplex PCR, and the TCRdb table lists in-frame clones only, not all of them. D and trimming come from the DNA, and the V and J calls and clone size come from that table. The sample has around 100,000 clones, 85% to 90% seen once; the top ten hold more than 10%. V dropped 0 bases and J dropped 8; count of bases not matched to a gene: 5. Germline-derived CDR1 and CDR2 are SGHNT and YYREEE (reference sequence). The CDR3 consists of 15 residues.

The chain links TRBV5-4 to TRBJ1-4; 9 nucleotides line up with TRBD1. Sequencing input: peripheral blood. This clonotype was obtained from a human donor in a cohort sampled during active COVID-19. The CDR3 nucleotides read TGTGCCAGCAGCTTGGACAGGGGGCTTACAGAAAAACTGTTTTTT. Amino acid sequence: CASSLDRGLTEKLFF.